This T cell receptor beta chain was found in a study of cytomegalovirus exposure and HLA in healthy donors. This PCR relied on a set of 60 Vbeta primers and 13 Jbeta primers. Here immunoSEQ multiplex PCR was the method, and the copy in TCRdb shows in-frame clones only, minus some. There are approximately 120,000 clones in the sample, with 2.5% to 3% held by the top ten. The CDR3 has 14 residues. The V end was cut by 3 bases, the J end by 1 base, with 10 bases between. Germline V gene sequence: CDR1 LNHDA, CDR2 SQIVND (reference sequence). The clonotype originates from a man aged 25-45 years in good health and CMV-seronegative. Source material: PBMCs. The chain recombines TRBV19 with TRBJ2-7; D perhaps matches TRBD1 (5 bases). CDR3 sequence reads: CASSIEQGSYEQYF. The CDR3 nucleotides are TGTGCCAGTAGTATTGAGCAGGGTTCCTACGAGCAGTACTTC.